Presented here are 31 T cell receptor beta chains from one specimen sequenced in a study of T-cell memory formation after mild COVID-19. In TCRdb, the 5' RACE reads were re-called with MiXCR into one record per CDR3 protein. The sample contains over 300,000 distinct CDR3 sequences, under 25% of which appear only once. The source material was PBMCs or a T cell subset sorted from them (not recorded which). The receptors come from a man in his late teens or twenties who had mild COVID-19 (a few samples of this study predate the infection). Cell type and time point are not known.

The chain joins TRBV29-1 to TRBJ1-5; 9 bases are shared with TRBD1. Trimming removed 4 bases from V and 5 bases from J; junction bases left unmatched: 0. CDR1 and CDR2 (germline): SQVTM, ANQGSEA. CDR3 length equals 12 residues. CDR3 residues: CSVGQGDQPQHF. CDR3 coding DNA: TGCAGCGTTGGACAGGGGGATCAGCCCCAGCATTTT.

The chain links TRBV4-3 to TRBJ2-3, with TRBD2 matching over 7 bases. CDR1 LGHNA and CDR2 YSLEER come from the germline V gene. With V trimmed by 4 bases and J by 0 bases, 7 bases remained unmatched. This CDR3 has 16 residues. CDR3 residues: CASSPWGGRSTDTQYF. The CDR3 DNA sequence: TGCGCCAGCAGCCCTTGGGGGGGACGGAGCACAGATACGCAGTATTTT.

V and J are TRBV3-1 and TRBJ2-7; TRBD1 aligns across 8 bases. Trimming took 4 bases from V and 6 from J; bases not matched to a gene: 5. CDR3 size: 13 residues. The germline V gene encodes CDR1 LGHDT and CDR2 YNNKEL (reference sequence). As DNA, the CDR3 is TGTGCCAGCAGCCTAAGGACAGGGAGCGAGCAGTACTTC. It yields the protein CASSLRTGSEQYF.

The chain uses TRBV9 and TRBJ2-5, with D unresolved. The CDR3 extends over 13 amino acids. Germline V gene lookup returns CDR1 SGDLS and CDR2 YYNGEE. V was clipped by 0 bases and J by 4 bases, with 7 bases between them. CDR3: CASSVGPRETQYF. CDR3 sequence (DNA): TGTGCCAGCAGCGTAGGACCCAGAGAGACCCAGTACTTC.

The chain joins TRBV19 to TRBJ1-2; 7 positions match TRBD1. The ends lost 5 bases at V and 1 base at J; junction bases unmatched: 13. The CDR3 has 17 amino acids. Germline V gives CDR1 LNHDA, CDR2 SQIVND (reference sequence). The CDR3 sequence: CASSPKSGTASNYGYTF. The DNA for the CDR3 is TGTGCCAGTAGTCCAAAGTCCGGGACAGCAAGTAACTATGGCTACACCTTC.

This clonotype was detected only a few times. The genes are TRBV4-1 and TRBJ2-2; the match to TRBD2 covers 8 bases. V shed 1 base, J shed 8 bases, and the junction held 6 bases outside the gene matches. The CDR3 covers 15 residues. CDR1 and CDR2 (germline): MGHRA, YSYEKL. CDR3 nucleotide sequence: TGCGCCAGCAGCCAAGCCCCGGGGGGGTATGGGGAGCTGTTTTTT. It encodes CASSQAPGGYGELFF.

This clonotype occurred a few times. This rearrangement joins TRBV30 to TRBJ1-4; 7 bases map to TRBD1. CDR3 length equals 15 residues. Looked up from germline, CDR1 is GTSNPN and CDR2 is SVGIG (reference sequence). Losses at the gene ends were 1 base for V and 2 bases for J; bases not matched to a gene: 4. CDR3 nucleotide sequence: TGTGCCTGGAGTGGCAGCAGGGGGACTAATGAAAAACTGTTTTTT. Its translation is CAWSGSRGTNEKLFF.

This clonotype appeared a few times. The chain uses TRBV2 and TRBJ2-7, with D possibly matching TRBD1 (5 bases). The V gene's germline CDR1 is SNHLY and CDR2 FYNNEI. The CDR3 spans 12 residues. V was trimmed by 9 bases and J by 1 base, leaving 10 bases between them. CDR3 nucleotides: TGTGCCAGTGAGGCAGGGTCCTACGAGCAGTACTTC. This gives the protein CASEAGSYEQYF.

In its sample, this clonotype was seen a few times. This chain connects TRBV20-1 to TRBJ2-7; the D is unclear. CDR3 length: 13 residues. Germline V gives CDR1 DFQATT, CDR2 SNEGSKA (reference sequence). With 0 bases removed from V and 0 bases from J, the gap between germline ends came to 6 bases. The CDR3 bases are TGCAGTGCTAGAGAAGCTAACTCCTACGAGCAGTACTTC. As protein: CSAREANSYEQYF.

The chain links TRBV4-3 to TRBJ1-2; the D gene is possibly TRBD1 (5 bases). Germline CDR1 LGHNA, CDR2 YSLEER. V lost 0 bases, J lost 4 bases, and 12 bases lay in between. The CDR3 is made up of 15 amino acids. This CDR3 is CASSQDPQGLYGYTF. For the CDR3, the DNA is TGCGCCAGCAGCCAAGACCCCCAGGGACTCTATGGCTACACCTTC.

This clonotype was picked up a small number of times. The genes are TRBV7-2 and TRBJ2-3; D is uncertain. Germline CDR1 reads SGHTA; CDR2 reads FQGNSA. V was clipped by 5 bases and J by 1 base, with 13 bases between them. The CDR3 contains 15 residues. The CDR3 region is CASSPMGLGTDTQYF. In nucleotides, the CDR3 is TGTGCCAGCAGCCCCATGGGCCTAGGCACAGATACGCAGTATTTT.

The genes are TRBV28 and TRBJ2-7; TRBD1 agrees at 11 bases. CDR3 size: 14 residues. The ends lost 7 bases at V and 2 bases at J; junction bases unmatched: 4. Germline CDR1 is MDHEN and CDR2 is SYDVKM. CDR3 protein: CASTPGQGAYEQYV. CDR3 nucleotide sequence: TGTGCCAGCACCCCGGGACAGGGGGCCTACGAGCAGTACGTC.

This clonotype occurred a few times. The chain recombines TRBV29-1 with TRBJ1-5; 9 nucleotides agree with TRBD1. Germline loops: CDR1 SQVTM, CDR2 ANQGSEA. CDR3 size: 12 residues. The junction had 4 bases not matched to a gene; V was cut back by 6 bases and J by 7 bases. The CDR3 DNA is TGCAGCGTGGGACAGGGTAGGCAGCCCCAGCATTTT. Protein: CSVGQGRQPQHF.

This clonotype showed up just a few times. V is TRBV7-9 and J is TRBJ2-1; D is possibly TRBD1 (5 bases). Deletions cut 5 bases from V and 9 bases from J, with 14 bases between. Germline V CDR1 and CDR2: SEHNR, FQNEAQ (reference sequence). CDR3 length: 13 amino acids. The CDR3 sequence is CASSPDRQLEQFF. The DNA of the CDR3 is TGTGCCAGCAGCCCCGACAGACAGCTTGAGCAGTTCTTC.

This clonotype was detected a few times. This chain connects TRBV4-3 to TRBJ2-2; 8 bases align to TRBD2. V lost 2 bases to trimming and J lost 1 base; unmatched junction nucleotides: 6. Germline lookup yields CDR1 LGHNA and CDR2 YSLEER. The CDR3 has 17 residues. CDR3 residues: CASSQSGLAGNTGELFF. The CDR3, as DNA: TGCGCCAGCAGCCAAAGCGGCCTAGCGGGGAACACCGGGGAGCTGTTTTTT.

The rearrangement joins TRBV5-1 to TRBJ2-1; 9 bases line up with TRBD2. The CDR3 is 13 amino acids. From germline, CDR1 is SGHRS and CDR2 YFSETQ. The V gene end was trimmed by 5 bases and the J gene end by 6 bases; junction bases not matched to a gene: 3. CDR3 sequence (DNA): TGCGCCAGCAGTCGCGGGGGGGCCAATGAGCAGTTCTTC. Its protein product is CASSRGGANEQFF. Together with reference TRBV5-1 and TRBJ2-1, the CDR3 gives the full variable domain: KAGVTQTPRYLIKTRGQQVTLSCSPISGHRSVSWYQQTPGQGLQFLFEYFSETQRNKGNFPGRFSGRQFSNSRSEMNVSTLELGDSALYLCASSRGGANEQFFGPGTRLTVL.

This clonotype was counted ten times or more. The CDR3 DNA is TGTGCCAGCAGCCCTGCTGGAAACACCATATATTTT. It yields the protein CASSPAGNTIYF. The chain uses TRBV7-2 and TRBJ1-3, with unresolved D. The CDR3 length is 12 residues. Trimming pared 5 bases from V and 2 bases from J, leaving 4 bases between. In germline, CDR1 is SGHTA, CDR2 FQGNSA.

This clonotype was picked up a small number of times. V usage is TRBV6-5 and J usage is TRBJ2-2; D gene uncertain. CDR1 is MNHEY and CDR2 is SVGAGI in the germline V gene. The V end lost 5 bases, the J end lost 7 bases, and 14 bases lay between the germline ends. This CDR3 spans 14 amino acids. The DNA for the CDR3 is TGTGCCAGCAGTATCGTGAGTTTAGACGGGGAGCTGTTTTTT. Translation: CASSIVSLDGELFF.

This clonotype was detected only a few times. V and J are TRBV7-9 and TRBJ2-1, with D unclear. CDR3 size: 11 residues. Germline V gives CDR1 SEHNR, CDR2 FQNEAQ (reference sequence). The germline V and J ends were trimmed by 11 bases and 10 bases, with 15 bases remaining between them. The CDR3: CAPVEADEQFF. As DNA, the CDR3 is TGTGCCCCAGTAGAGGCGGACGAGCAGTTCTTC.

V usage is TRBV6-5 and J usage is TRBJ2-5, with 10 bases lining up with TRBD2. Germline CDR1 MNHEY, CDR2 SVGAGI. V trimming: 2 bases; J trimming: 4 bases; junction bases outside the gene matches: 10. The CDR3 spans 17 residues. The CDR3: CASSYVGLAGDGETQYF. The CDR3 region has the DNA TGTGCCAGCAGTTACGTCGGGCTAGCGGGGGATGGAGAGACCCAGTACTTC.

The V gene is TRBV12-3 or TRBV12-4, the J gene TRBJ2-5; 11 bases align to TRBD2. V dropped 4 bases and J dropped 4; count of bases not matched to a gene: 8. CDR3 length: 16 amino acids. The CDR3 region has the DNA TGTGCCAGCAGTTACTTGGCTAGCGGGGGGATAGAGACCCAGTACTTC. It yields the protein CASSYLASGGIETQYF.

Details on this clonotype: A read error may account for a junction end that differs from germline. V gene TRBV12-3 or TRBV12-4 combines with J gene TRBJ2-1; 10 bases match TRBD1. CDR3 size: 12 residues. CDR3 region: CASTLLPGTGVF. DNA for the CDR3: TGTGCCAGCACCCTCCTTCCGGGGACAGGGGTTTTC.

The gene calls are TRBV12-3 or TRBV12-4 and TRBJ2-2, with 8 bases fitting TRBD2. This CDR3 contains 16 residues. V lost 5 bases, J lost 7 bases, and 12 bases stayed unmatched. Written as DNA, the CDR3 is TGTGCCAGCAGTCCCATCGCGGGGGGCTGGGACGGGGAGCTGTTTTTT. Encoded protein: CASSPIAGGWDGELFF.

This clonotype has only a few counts. This chain joins TRBV5-1 and TRBJ2-1; the D is unclear. The CDR3 extends over 17 amino acids. V was clipped by 7 bases and J by 0 bases, with 20 bases between them. The V gene's germline CDR1 is SGHRS and CDR2 YFSETQ. CDR3 loop: CASRPLVGLSSYNEQFF. The CDR3 DNA follows: TGCGCCAGCCGACCACTTGTGGGGTTGAGCTCCTACAATGAGCAGTTCTTC.

This clonotype was detected many times. V usage is TRBV7-2 and J usage is TRBJ2-2, with TRBD1 as a possible D gene (5 bases). V lost 5 bases and J lost 4, with 11 bases in between. Per germline, CDR1 SGHTA and CDR2 FQGNSA. The CDR3 extends over 14 amino acids. The CDR3 here is CASSQDILTGELFF. The CDR3 DNA follows: TGTGCCAGCAGCCAGGACATCCTCACCGGGGAGCTGTTTTTT.

The V and J genes are TRBV12-3 or TRBV12-4 and TRBJ1-2; 7 bases align to TRBD1. With 6 bases clipped from V and 2 bases from J, the junction kept 6 bases outside the gene matches. The CDR3 has 14 amino acids. DNA for the CDR3: TGTGCCAGCAGGACCCCGACAGGGAACTATGGCTACACCTTC. Protein product: CASRTPTGNYGYTF.

This clonotype has only a few counts. The V call is TRBV4-3, the J call TRBJ2-7; 7 bases agree with TRBD1. Trimming cost V 1 base and J 6 bases; bases outside gene matches: 15. This CDR3 has 17 amino acids. Germline CDR1 LGHNA, CDR2 YSLEER. CDR3 sequence: CASSQVTRAGGRGEQYF. CDR3 in DNA: TGCGCCAGCAGCCAAGTCACTCGGGCAGGGGGTCGAGGCGAGCAGTACTTC.

This chain uses TRBV7-6 with TRBJ1-1; 7 bases match TRBD1. Germline CDR1 and CDR2: SGHVS and FNYEAQ. This CDR3 spans 18 amino acids. The ends lost 2 bases at V and 2 bases at J; junction bases unmatched: 14. CDR3 loop: CASSLMRSTGTVNTEAFF. DNA of the CDR3: TGTGCCAGCAGCTTAATGAGAAGTACCGGGACAGTCAACACTGAAGCTTTCTTT. Drawing the rest from reference TRBV7-6 and TRBJ1-1, the complete variable domain is GAGVSQSPRYKVTKRGQDVALRCDPISGHVSLYWYRQALGQGPEFLTYFNYEAQQDKSGLPNDRFSAERPEGSISTLTIQRTEQRDSAMYRCASSLMRSTGTVNTEAFFGQGTRLTVV.

J is TRBJ1-3 and V is TRBV20-1, with D maybe TRBD1 (5 bases). There are 13 residues in the CDR3. Trimming stripped 3 bases from V and 3 bases from J, with 9 bases between. The germline CDR1 and CDR2 sequences are DFQATT and SNEGSKA (reference sequence). As DNA, the CDR3 is TGCAGTGCTAGTCCAGGGAATGGAAACACCATATATTTT. Protein product: CSASPGNGNTIYF.

The V call is TRBV4-3, the J call TRBJ1-2; D is unclear. The V gene's germline CDR1 is LGHNA and CDR2 YSLEER. The CDR3 has 14 amino acids. V gave up 0 bases and J gave up 6 bases, with 11 bases separating them. CDR3 region: CASSQEAIPDGYTF. The CDR3 region has the DNA TGCGCCAGCAGCCAAGAAGCGATTCCGGATGGCTACACCTTC.

This clonotype was detected a few times. The rearrangement joins TRBV12-3 or TRBV12-4 to TRBJ1-2; D is perhaps TRBD1 (6 bases). CDR3 length equals 12 residues. Between the trimmed V and J ends, which lost 10 bases and 4 bases, there was a span of 13 bases. DNA of the CDR3: TGTGCCACCGCGGGGGCAGCCTATGGCTACACCTTC. This sequence encodes CATAGAAYGYTF.